Following are 17 T cell receptor beta chains from one sample sequenced in a study of regulatory T cells in long-lasting Graves disease. iRepertoire HTBI primers and Arm-PCR of CDR3 regions built TCR beta libraries. TCRdb reprocessed the multiplex PCR reads via MiXCR and lists one record per CDR3 protein. Of around 240,000 distinct CDR3 sequences listed, about 20% are singletons. The time point: newly diagnosed GD, antithyroid drugs for less than 3 months. The TCR library used RNA extracted from PBMCs. Separately, the same data were catalogued under a study of T cells in Graves' hyperthyroidism and ophthalmopathy.

The source material was peripheral blood mononuclear cells (PBMCs), sampled at new diagnosis, from a patient treated with antithyroid drugs. These TCRs come from a woman aged 25 to 39 with Graves disease.

This clonotype was recorded at least ten times. The conserved final phenylalanine or tryptophan is absent from the CDR3, which likely points to a read error. No DNA is shown, since the ends of the CDR3 on it are uncertain; the CDR3 is the one TCRdb lists. The chain carries TRBV6-2 or TRBV6-3 and TRBJ2-1; the D segment call TRBD2 is taken from the table without a DNA check. The CDR3 is 11 residues long, counting both termini. Germline loops: CDR1 MNHEY, CDR2 SVGEGT. CDR3 residues: CASSTGTRDHP.

The table lists this clonotype with a few counts. The junction departs from the called germline gene at one end, perhaps through a read error. The gene calls are TRBV5-1 and TRBJ1-2, with D unresolved. The V gene's germline CDR1 is SGHRS and CDR2 YFSETQ. This CDR3 has 15 amino acids. The CDR3 loop is CASSLAIGPNYGYTF. In DNA, the CDR3 is TGTGCCAGCAGCTTGGCCATCGGACCTAACTATGGCTACACCTTC. The full variable domain, rest sourced from reference TRBV5-1 and TRBJ1-2, is KAGVTQTPRYLIKTRGQQVTLSCSPISGHRSVSWYQQTPGQGLQFLFEYFSETQRNKGNFPGRFSGRQFSNSRSEMNVSTLELGDSALYLCASSLAIGPNYGYTFGSGTRLTVV.

This clonotype was seen repeatedly, ten times or more. The rearrangement links TRBV5-1 to TRBJ2-7, with D perhaps TRBD2 (6 bases). CDR3 length: 17 amino acids. Deletions cut 3 bases from V and 0 bases from J, with 19 bases between. Looked up from germline, CDR1 is SGHRS and CDR2 is YFSETQ. CDR3 loop: CASSSPKGQDYSYEQYF. The DNA of the CDR3 is TGCGCCAGCAGCTCCCCCAAGGGGCAGGACTACTCCTACGAGCAGTACTTC.

The sample holds a few counts of this clonotype. The rearrangement links TRBV4-1 to TRBJ1-3, with a possible D match to TRBD1 (6 bases). Looked up from germline, CDR1 is MGHRA and CDR2 is YSYEKL. The CDR3 consists of 16 residues. Trimming cost V 0 bases and J 0 bases, with 9 bases left between them. Here the CDR3 DNA reads TGCGCCAGCAGCCAAGATGTGACAGGCTCTGGAAACACCATATATTTT. Translating it yields CASSQDVTGSGNTIYF.

This clonotype was detected many times. CDR3 DNA sequence: TGTGCCACCAGTGAGGGGACAGGGTGGGGCACAGATACGCAGTATTTT. Its translation is CATSEGTGWGTDTQYF. V usage is TRBV24-1 and J usage is TRBJ2-3, with 9 positions matching TRBD1. The trim removed 4 bases at V and 1 base at J, leaving 5 bases unmatched. Germline V gene data show CDR1 as KGHDR and CDR2 as SFDVKD. The CDR3 spans 16 residues.

At least ten counts were recorded for this clonotype. The chain uses TRBV5-8 and TRBJ2-5, with D possibly being TRBD1 or TRBD2 (6 bases each). Germline lookup yields CDR1 SGHTS and CDR2 YDEGEE. CDR3 size: 16 residues. V lost 0 bases to trimming and J lost 5 bases, with 17 bases between them. The DNA for the CDR3 is TGTGCCAGCAGCTTGGTGGACTTCCGGGGGCAGGAGACCCAGTACTTC. Its protein product is CASSLVDFRGQETQYF.

This clonotype was seen at least ten times. CDR3: CAIRQDRVYNEQFF. CDR3 sequence (DNA): TGTGCCATAAGGCAGGACAGGGTGTACAATGAGCAGTTCTTC. V usage is TRBV10-3 and J usage is TRBJ2-1; 8 bases line up with TRBD1. V lost 9 bases and J lost 4; bases outside the gene matches: 8. This CDR3 spans 14 amino acids. Germline CDR1 ENHRY, CDR2 SYGVKD.

As to this clonotype: This sequence may be a read error, since a much larger clone differs from it by one base. V is TRBV6-2 or TRBV6-3 and J is TRBJ2-1, with 7 bases that match TRBD1. The CDR3 runs 14 residues. Germline V lookup: CDR1 MNHEY, CDR2 SVGEGT. The CDR3 spells CASTRDSLFYEQLF. Written as DNA, the CDR3 is TGTGCCAGCACCAGGGACAGCCTCTTCTATGAGCAGCTCTTC.

This clonotype was picked up many times. V is TRBV3-1 and J is TRBJ2-7; 7 bases map to TRBD1. Germline assignment: CDR1 LGHDT and CDR2 YNNKEL (reference sequence). With 2 bases clipped from V and 3 bases from J, the junction kept 7 bases outside the gene matches. This CDR3 has 15 amino acids. This CDR3 is CASSQWPRDSYEQYF. CDR3 in DNA: TGTGCCAGCAGCCAATGGCCCCGGGACAGCTACGAGCAGTACTTC.

This clonotype occurred many times. The V call is TRBV5-1, the J call TRBJ1-5, with D unresolved. The CDR3 runs to 14 residues. Germline V gene lookup returns CDR1 SGHRS and CDR2 YFSETQ. V lost 4 bases and J lost 0, with 8 bases in between. The CDR3 loop reads CASSPRPSNQPQHF. The CDR3 bases are TGCGCCAGCAGCCCTCGACCTAGCAATCAGCCCCAGCATTTT.

This clonotype has only a few counts. This chain connects TRBV6-2 or TRBV6-3 to TRBJ2-7; no clear D. With 10 bases removed from V and 6 bases from J, the gap between germline ends came to 19 bases. In germline, CDR1 is MNHEY, CDR2 SVGEGT. There are 13 residues in the CDR3. CDR3 residues: CATSRALAGEQYF. CDR3 bases: TGTGCCACTTCCCGGGCCTTGGCCGGCGAGCAGTACTTC.

This clonotype was detected ten times or more. The V call is TRBV12-3 or TRBV12-4, the J call TRBJ1-5; D is ambiguous. The length of the CDR3 is 14 residues. V dropped 2 bases and J dropped 1 base, with 6 bases sitting between them. The CDR3 bases are TGTGCCAGCAGTTTAACCCAGAGCAATCAGCCCCAGCATTTT. It is translated as CASSLTQSNQPQHF.

A word on this clonotype: A far more abundant clone sits one base away, making this likely a read error. V is TRBV6-1 and J is TRBJ2-5; the D gene is possibly TRBD1 (6 bases). The V and J ends lost 3 bases and 7 bases respectively, with 15 bases between them. The CDR3 consists of 14 residues. CDR1 and CDR2 (germline): MNHNS, SASEGT. CDR3 protein: CASSDTGQSGTQYF. CDR3 sequence (DNA): TGTGCCAGCAGTGACACGGGACAATCGGGGACCCAGTACTTC.

There are many counts of this clonotype. The rearrangement uses TRBV6-1 and TRBJ1-5, with 9 nucleotides matching TRBD1. V dropped 0 bases and J dropped 0; count of bases not matched to a gene: 15. Germline loops: CDR1 MNHNS, CDR2 SASEGT. The length of the CDR3 is 21 residues. CDR3 region: CASSEASTPGQGPYSNQPQHF. DNA of the CDR3: TGTGCCAGCAGTGAAGCGTCAACGCCGGGACAGGGCCCCTATAGCAATCAGCCCCAGCATTTT.

This clonotype was picked up many times. The V and J genes are TRBV7-9 and TRBJ2-1, with TRBD2 matching over 7 bases. The CDR3 covers 14 residues. Per the germline V gene, CDR1 is SEHNR and CDR2 is FQNEAQ (reference sequence). V was clipped by 7 bases and J by 4 bases; unmatched bases: 7. The CDR3 sequence is CASTDVGGYNEQFF. For the CDR3, the DNA is TGTGCCAGCACCGACGTGGGGGGGTACAATGAGCAGTTCTTC. The full variable domain, in which reference TRBV7-9 and TRBJ2-1 provide the parts outside the CDR3, is DTGVSQNPRHKITKRGQNVTFRCDPISEHNRLYWYRQTLGQGPEFLTYFQNEAQLEKSRLLSDRFSAERPKGSFSTLEIQRTEQGDSAMYLCASTDVGGYNEQFFGPGTRLTVL.

About this clonotype: A read error is the likely source, as a far larger clone sits one nucleotide away. The V gene is TRBV13, the J gene TRBJ1-1; no definite D call. The CDR3 runs 13 residues. Germline CDR1 is PRHDT and CDR2 is FYEKMQ (reference sequence). The V gene lost 5 bases and the J gene lost 4 bases, with 11 bases spanning the gap. The CDR3 protein is CASSDRRSTEAFF. Here the CDR3 DNA reads TGTGCCAGCAGCGACCGACGGAGCACTGAAGCTTTCTTT.

Remarks on this clonotype: One junction end disagrees with the germline gene, perhaps due to a read error. The V gene is TRBV20-1, the J gene TRBJ2-1, with 12 nucleotides matching TRBD2. The germline CDR1 and CDR2 sequences are DFQATT and SNEGSKA (reference sequence). This CDR3 region has 13 residues. In nucleotides, the CDR3 is TGCAGTCCTAGCGGGGGGGCTGACAATGAGCAGTTCTTC. Amino acid sequence: CSPSGGADNEQFF.